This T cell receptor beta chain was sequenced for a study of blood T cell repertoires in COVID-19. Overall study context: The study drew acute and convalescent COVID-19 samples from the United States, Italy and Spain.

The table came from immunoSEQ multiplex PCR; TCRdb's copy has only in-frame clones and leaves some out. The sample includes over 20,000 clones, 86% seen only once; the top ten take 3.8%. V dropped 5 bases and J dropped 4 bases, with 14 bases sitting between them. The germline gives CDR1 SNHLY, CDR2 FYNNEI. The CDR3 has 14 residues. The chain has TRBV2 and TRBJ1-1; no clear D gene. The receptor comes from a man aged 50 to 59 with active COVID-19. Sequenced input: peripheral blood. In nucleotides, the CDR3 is TGTGCCAGCAGTAAACTCCGGGGTGGCACTGAAGCTTTCTTT. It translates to CASSKLRGGTEAFF.